One and the same sample provided the 32 T cell receptor beta chains below, sequenced in a study of CD8+CD57+ T cells in acquired aplastic anemia. All patients picked for sequencing had shown, by flow cytometry, an expansion of CD8+CD57+ cells. Genomic DNA constituted the template upon which TCR beta VDJ and CDR3 profiling was performed. Via MiXCR, TCRdb re-called the reads, giving one row per CDR3 protein. The profile shows 150,000 to 200,000 distinct CDR3 sequences, roughly 43% of them singletons. Input material: sorted CD4+, CD8+, or CD8+CD57+ T cells (not recorded which) from PBMCs. These receptor sequences come from a human donor with aplastic anemia.

The chain employs TRBV10-2 and TRBJ2-7; 7 bases match TRBD2. The CDR3 spans 14 residues. V was clipped by 3 bases and J by 2 bases; unmatched bases: 4. CDR1 is WSHSY, CDR2 SAAADI, per germline. CDR3 nucleotide sequence: TGCGCCAGCAGTGATGGTGGGGGGGCCTACGAGCAGTACTTC. It is translated as CASSDGGGAYEQYF.

In this sample, this clonotype turned up many times. The genes are TRBV9 and TRBJ2-5; D possibly uses TRBD1 or TRBD2 (5 bases each). In germline, CDR1 is SGDLS, CDR2 YYNGEE. The CDR3 totals 17 residues. V dropped 0 bases and J dropped 5 bases, with 20 bases sitting between them. CDR3 in amino acids: CASSVGLGDGRRETQYF. The CDR3 bases are TGTGCCAGCAGCGTAGGTCTTGGGGACGGACGGAGGGAGACCCAGTACTTC.

This clonotype has ten or more counts. The chain is built from TRBV5-1 and TRBJ2-5; 8 nucleotides align to TRBD1. CDR1 is SGHRS and CDR2 is YFSETQ in the germline V gene. Trimming cost V 9 bases and J 2 bases; bases outside gene matches: 3. This CDR3 contains 12 residues. The CDR3 coding sequence is TGCGCCACTAGACAGGGGCAAGAGACCCAGTACTTC. Its translation is CATRQGQETQYF.

V usage is TRBV24-1 and J usage is TRBJ2-7; 8 nucleotides align to TRBD1. The CDR3 extends over 16 amino acids. Trimming cost V 3 bases and J 5 bases; bases outside gene matches: 11. Germline V lookup: CDR1 KGHDR, CDR2 SFDVKD. CDR3 in DNA: TGTGCCACCAGTGATGGCAGGGGGCGCGGGATAGACGAGCAGTACTTC. Residues: CATSDGRGRGIDEQYF.

V and J are TRBV2 and TRBJ2-2; D call uncertain. Trimming stripped 1 base from V and 5 bases from J, with 8 bases between. The CDR3 has 14 amino acids. Germline assignment: CDR1 SNHLY and CDR2 FYNNEI. The CDR3 loop is CASSEERRTGELFF. For the CDR3, the DNA is TGTGCCAGCAGTGAAGAGAGAAGGACCGGGGAGCTGTTTTTT. Drawing the rest from reference TRBV2 and TRBJ2-2, the complete variable domain is EPEVTQTPSHQVTQMGQEVILRCVPISNHLYFYWYRQILGQKVEFLVSFYNNEISEKSEIFDDQFSVERPDGSNFTLKIRSTKLEDSAMYFCASSEERRTGELFFGEGSRLTVL.

This sequence joins TRBV24-1 and TRBJ2-5; 14 bases are a match to TRBD2. Germline-derived CDR1 and CDR2 are KGHDR and SFDVKD. Trimming removed 5 bases from V and 5 bases from J; junction bases left unmatched: 9. This CDR3 comprises 17 residues. For the CDR3, the DNA is TGTGCCACCAGTGGACACGGGACTAGCGGGAGTAGCGAGACCCAGTACTTC. Translation gives CATSGHGTSGSSETQYF.

Regarding this clonotype: Since a much larger clone is just one base distant, this may be a read error. V gene TRBV5-1 combines with J gene TRBJ2-3; TRBD2 matches 14 bases. The CDR3 is 17 amino acids. Looked up from germline, CDR1 is SGHRS and CDR2 is YFSETQ. CDR3 loop: CASSGGTSGRVADAQYF. CDR3 bases: TGCGCCAGCAGCGGAGGGACTAGCGGGAGAGTAGCAGATGCGCAGTATTTT.

This clonotype showed up many times. This sequence joins TRBV11-2 and TRBJ2-3; 13 bases agree with TRBD2. The CDR3 length is 16 residues. CDR1 and CDR2 (germline): SGHAT, FQNNGV. V shed 5 bases, J shed 1 base, and the junction held 3 bases outside the gene matches. CDR3 loop: CASSPGLAGGTDTQYF. DNA for the CDR3: TGTGCCAGCAGCCCTGGACTAGCGGGAGGCACAGATACGCAGTATTTT.

This clonotype was seen at least ten times. This chain links TRBV12-3 or TRBV12-4 with TRBJ2-3; no clear D gene. The CDR3 contains 14 residues. Trimming left V 3 bases short and J 0 bases short, with 7 bases between. The CDR3 sequence is CASSFQSSTDTQYF. Here the CDR3 DNA reads TGTGCCAGCAGTTTCCAGTCTAGCACAGATACGCAGTATTTT.

Regarding this clonotype: This could be a read error, since a much larger clone is one nucleotide away. V gene TRBV12-3 or TRBV12-4 combines with J gene TRBJ2-2; TRBD2 aligns across 10 bases. The CDR3 is made up of 14 amino acids. The CDR3 DNA follows: TGTGCCAGCTTCCCTAGCGGGAGCGGCGGGGAGCTGTCTTTT. It codes for CASFPSGSGGELSF.

The V and J genes are TRBV3-1 and TRBJ1-1, with D uncertain. The CDR3 length is 14 residues. The V gene's germline CDR1 is LGHDT and CDR2 YNNKEL (reference sequence). Trimming took off 4 bases at V and 0 bases at J, with 9 bases between the two ends. In DNA form, the CDR3 reads TGTGCCAGCAGCCCTCCCAGAGTGAACACTGAAGCTTTCTTT. Translating it yields CASSPPRVNTEAFF.

This clonotype has just one count. The chain has TRBV5-5 and TRBJ1-3; possible D gene TRBD1, 6 bases. V lost 4 bases to trimming and J lost 0 bases, with 8 bases between them. Germline V gene data show CDR1 as SGHKS and CDR2 as YYEKEE (reference sequence). The length of the CDR3 is 14 residues. The CDR3 DNA is TGTGCCAGCAGCCGGGACATCTCTGGAAACACCATATATTTT. Translated: CASSRDISGNTIYF. The whole variable domain, filled in from reference TRBV5-5 and TRBJ1-3, reads DAGVTQSPTHLIKTRGQQVTLRCSPISGHKSVSWYQQVLGQGPQFIFQYYEKEERGRGNFPDRFSARQFPNYSSELNVNALLLGDSALYLCASSRDISGNTIYFGEGSWLTVV.

V is TRBV5-1 and J is TRBJ2-7; D ambiguous. Germline values: CDR1 SGHRS, CDR2 YFSETQ. V gave up 2 bases and J gave up 2 bases, with 8 bases separating them. The CDR3 covers 13 residues. CDR3 region: CASSLTSAYEQYF. The CDR3, as DNA: TGCGCCAGCAGCTTAACCTCGGCCTACGAGCAGTACTTC.

This clonotype appeared a few times. Given a much more abundant clone one base away, this may be a read error. The chain links TRBV12-3 or TRBV12-4 to TRBJ2-7; D perhaps matches TRBD2 (5 bases). This CDR3 region has 13 residues. The V end lost 3 bases, the J end lost 9 bases, and 15 bases lay between the germline ends. CDR3: CASSFKLDTVQYF. DNA of the CDR3: TGTGCCAGCAGTTTCAAACTAGATACCGTGCAGTACTTC.

This clonotype was detected many times. This chain uses TRBV5-1 with TRBJ2-7; weak D call: TRBD1 (6 bases). The CDR3 runs 14 residues. CDR1 and CDR2 (germline): SGHRS, YFSETQ. Between the trimmed V and J ends, which lost 4 bases and 1 base, there was a span of 12 bases. CDR3 protein: CASSLKQGSYEQYF. In nucleotides, the CDR3 is TGCGCCAGCAGCCTAAAACAGGGTTCCTACGAGCAGTACTTC.

This clonotype was detected ten times or more. This rearrangement joins TRBV7-9 to TRBJ2-7; possible D gene TRBD2, 6 bases. From germline, CDR1 is SEHNR and CDR2 FQNEAQ (reference sequence). This CDR3 has 12 amino acids. Trimming left V 7 bases short and J 7 bases short, with 14 bases between. CDR3 protein: CASIQMEGEQYF. The CDR3 coding sequence is TGTGCCAGCATCCAAATGGAGGGAGAGCAGTACTTC. The variable domain in full, completed from reference TRBV7-9 and TRBJ2-7, reads DTGVSQNPRHKITKRGQNVTFRCDPISEHNRLYWYRQTLGQGPEFLTYFQNEAQLEKSRLLSDRFSAERPKGSFSTLEIQRTEQGDSAMYLCASIQMEGEQYFGPGTRLTVT.

The J gene is TRBJ1-1, the V gene TRBV2; 8 bases fit TRBD1. The CDR3 runs to 14 residues. V shed 6 bases, J shed 3 bases, and the junction held 6 bases outside the gene matches. Germline V lookup: CDR1 SNHLY, CDR2 FYNNEI. CDR3 nucleotides: TGTGCCAGCAGCCAACAGGGGGGGGACACTGAAGCTTTCTTT. Translating it yields CASSQQGGDTEAFF.

This chain uses TRBV5-1 with TRBJ2-2; a weak D match, TRBD2 (5 bases). The V end was cut by 5 bases, the J end by 2 bases, with 13 bases between. Germline assignment: CDR1 SGHRS and CDR2 YFSETQ. This CDR3 spans 15 amino acids. The CDR3 loop reads CASREEGSNTGELFF. The DNA of the CDR3 is TGCGCCAGCAGGGAAGAGGGATCTAACACCGGGGAGCTGTTTTTT.

The J gene is TRBJ2-7, the V gene TRBV3-1; TRBD2 agrees at 10 bases. The germline V gene has CDR1 LGHDT and CDR2 YNNKEL (reference sequence). V shed 0 bases, J shed 6 bases, and the junction held 2 bases outside the gene matches. CDR3 length: 14 residues. This chain's CDR3 is CASSQELAGGEQYF. CDR3 in DNA: TGTGCCAGCAGCCAAGAGTTAGCGGGAGGCGAGCAGTACTTC.

V usage is TRBV24-1 and J usage is TRBJ1-4; a possible D gene is TRBD1 (6 bases). CDR1 KGHDR and CDR2 SFDVKD come from the germline V gene. V dropped 4 bases and J dropped 8 bases, with 13 bases sitting between them. This CDR3 region has 14 residues. The CDR3 nucleotides are TGTGCCACCAGTGACTCCAGGACAGCCGAAAAACTGTTTTTT. It is translated as CATSDSRTAEKLFF.

The CDR3 region has the DNA TGTGCCAGCCTTGCGGGAACTACCCGGGATACGCAGTATTTT. This codes for CASLAGTTRDTQYF. The V gene is TRBV18, the J gene TRBJ2-3, with D possibly being TRBD2 (6 bases). V gave up 8 bases and J gave up 6 bases, with 18 bases separating them. The germline V gene encodes CDR1 KGHSH and CDR2 LQKENI. This CDR3 has 14 residues.

This rearrangement joins TRBV10-2 to TRBJ2-2, with TRBD1 as a possible D gene (6 bases). Germline V CDR1 and CDR2: WSHSY, SAAADI. The CDR3 has 14 amino acids. V was trimmed by 7 bases and J by 2 bases, leaving 11 bases between them. CDR3 region: CASKGTPNTGELFF. The CDR3 nucleotides read TGCGCCAGCAAAGGGACACCAAACACCGGGGAGCTGTTTTTT.

The V call is TRBV19, the J call TRBJ2-5; D unclear. Germline V gene lookup returns CDR1 LNHDA and CDR2 SQIVND (reference sequence). This CDR3 is 15 amino acids long. Trimming shortened V by 3 bases and J by 3 bases, and 14 bases separated the two germline ends. The CDR3 region has the DNA TGTGCCAGTAGTATGGAGTCGCTTGGGAAAGAGACCCAGTACTTC. It encodes CASSMESLGKETQYF.

This clonotype showed up many times. The V call is TRBV19, the J call TRBJ2-1; weak D call: TRBD2 (7 bases). Germline V gene sequence: CDR1 LNHDA, CDR2 SQIVND (reference sequence). The V gene lost 6 bases and the J gene lost 6 bases, with 18 bases spanning the gap. The CDR3 has 15 residues. The CDR3 is CASRGGAGKGNEQFF. The CDR3 nucleotides read TGTGCCAGTAGGGGGGGGGCGGGTAAGGGCAATGAGCAGTTCTTC.

The chain links TRBV28 to TRBJ1-5; 8 bases line up with TRBD1. The junction had 6 bases not matched to a gene; V was cut back by 5 bases and J by 3 bases. The CDR3 extends over 15 amino acids. Per germline, CDR1 MDHEN and CDR2 SYDVKM. CDR3 loop: CASSGQGNVNQPQHF. Here the CDR3 DNA reads TGTGCCAGCAGTGGACAGGGCAATGTCAATCAGCCCCAGCATTTT.

This clonotype has only a few counts. V gene TRBV7-8 combines with J gene TRBJ1-2, with D tentatively TRBD1 (5 bases). From germline, CDR1 is SGHVS and CDR2 FQNEAQ. The ends were cut back, 0 bases at V and 9 bases at J, with 11 bases in the middle. This CDR3 has 13 amino acids. CDR3: CASSLARDGSYTF. The CDR3 bases are TGTGCCAGCAGCTTAGCCCGGGACGGGAGCTACACCTTC.

This clonotype was seen many times. The chain combines TRBV24-1 with TRBJ1-4, with 9 bases aligning to TRBD1. CDR1 and CDR2 (germline): KGHDR, SFDVKD. Trimming removed 4 bases from V and 5 bases from J; junction bases left unmatched: 4. The CDR3 has 15 amino acids. The CDR3 nucleotides read TGTGCCACCAGTGACCAGACAGGGGGGAATGAAAAACTGTTTTTT. Translating it yields CATSDQTGGNEKLFF.

In DNA form, the CDR3 reads TGTGCCAGCAGCTTAACAACACAGGGCTATGGCTACACCTTC. Its protein product is CASSLTTQGYGYTF. The V gene is TRBV7-2, the J gene TRBJ1-2, with D maybe TRBD1 (6 bases). Trimming took off 2 bases at V and 4 bases at J, with 11 bases between the two ends. CDR1 is SGHTA, CDR2 FQGNSA, per germline. CDR3 length: 14 residues.

This clonotype was observed many times. This sequence joins TRBV9 and TRBJ2-1; 14 bases are a match to TRBD2. CDR1 and CDR2 (germline): SGDLS, YYNGEE. Trimming took 3 bases from V and 8 from J; bases not matched to a gene: 7. CDR3 size: 16 residues. The CDR3 reads CASSATGTSGSHEQFF. The CDR3 coding sequence is TGTGCCAGCAGCGCGACCGGGACTAGCGGGAGCCATGAGCAGTTCTTC.

This chain links TRBV5-4 with TRBJ1-2; unclear D gene. The CDR3 length is 14 residues. V lost 0 bases to trimming and J lost 0 bases, with 6 bases between them. Germline CDR1 and CDR2: SGHNT and YYREEE (reference sequence). CDR3 residues: CASSLGTANYGYTF. In nucleotides, the CDR3 is TGTGCCAGCAGCTTGGGGACGGCTAACTATGGCTACACCTTC. The whole variable domain, remainder taken from reference TRBV5-4 and TRBJ1-2, is ETGVTQSPTHLIKTRGQQVTLRCSSQSGHNTVSWYQQALGQGPQFIFQYYREEENGRGNFPPRFSGLQFPNYSSELNVNALELDDSALYLCASSLGTANYGYTFGSGTRLTVV.

This clonotype was found many times. V usage is TRBV7-2 and J usage is TRBJ1-3; D is unresolved. The germline gives CDR1 SGHTA, CDR2 FQGNSA. This CDR3 spans 16 amino acids. The V and J ends lost 0 bases and 0 bases respectively, with 9 bases between them. DNA for the CDR3: TGTGCCAGCAGCTTAGCGGGAACGAGCTCTGGAAACACCATATATTTT. As protein: CASSLAGTSSGNTIYF.

This clonotype was observed at least ten times. This chain links TRBV5-1 with TRBJ2-3, with 11 bases identical to TRBD2. Trimming at V came to 4 bases and at J to 4 bases, leaving 5 bases not matched to a gene. The CDR3 runs to 15 residues. Germline-derived CDR1 and CDR2 are SGHRS and YFSETQ. The DNA of the CDR3 is TGCGCCAGCAGCCAAACTAGCGGGAGTTCAGATACGCAGTATTTT. It codes for CASSQTSGSSDTQYF.